These 21 T cell receptor beta chains were all obtained from the same sample, sequenced in a study of vaccination effects on CD4 cells after COVID-19. These receptors have no identified antigens. Before sequencing took place, the ViraFEST assay used viral peptide pools to expand antigen-specific CD4+ T cells. Upon completion of approximately ten days in culture, CD4+ T cells were isolated. Each participant was administered two doses of either the BNT162b2 or the mRNA-1273 vaccine. Measured with immunoSEQ multiplex PCR; TCRdb has only the in-frame clones, and not every one. The data show 15,000 or so clones, about three quarters seen once. The specimen was CD4+ T cells from PBMCs cultured with HCoV-NL63 spike peptides, collected after COVID-19 vaccination. The origin of the receptors is a human donor who received a COVID-19 vaccine.

CDR3 DNA: TGTGCCAGTAGTTGGAGCTCAGGACAGTCTGGTAGCGGGAGGGCCCTGTCCTACAATGAGCAGTTCTTC. Protein product: CASSWSSGQSGSGRALSYNEQFF. This chain connects TRBV19 to TRBJ2-1; TRBD2 agrees at 11 bases. The germline CDR1 and CDR2 sequences are LNHDA and SQIVND (reference sequence). V lost 5 bases, J lost 1 base, and 25 bases stayed unmatched. CDR3 length: 23 residues. The full variable domain, completed using reference TRBV19 and TRBJ2-1, is DGGITQSPKYLFRKEGQNVTLSCEQNLNHDAMYWYRQDPGQGLRLIYYSQIVNDFQKGDIAEGYSVSREKKESFPLTVTSAQKNPTAFYLCASSWSSGQSGSGRALSYNEQFFGPGTRLTVL.

The chain combines TRBV10-3 with TRBJ1-1; possibly TRBD1 for D (5 bases). The V end lost 4 bases, the J end lost 0 bases, and 12 bases lay between the germline ends. Germline-derived CDR1 and CDR2 are ENHRY and SYGVKD. This CDR3 has 15 amino acids. CDR3 nucleotides: TGTGCCATCAGTGTAGGGGCGGGGGTGAACACTGAAGCTTTCTTT. It is translated as CAISVGAGVNTEAFF.

CDR3 DNA sequence: TGTGCCAGCAGCTTTAGGTCGGACAATGAAAAACTGTTTTTT. This translates into CASSFRSDNEKLFF. The rearrangement joins TRBV11-2 to TRBJ1-4; D is ambiguous. The germline V and J ends were trimmed by 3 bases and 5 bases, with 10 bases remaining between them. The CDR3 runs 14 residues. Per the germline V gene, CDR1 is SGHAT and CDR2 is FQNNGV.

This clone was observed a handful of times. The rearrangement links TRBV28 to TRBJ1-3, with D hard to call. The germline V and J ends were trimmed by 11 bases and 0 bases, with 8 bases remaining between them. CDR1 MDHEN and CDR2 SYDVKM come from the germline V gene. The CDR3 contains 12 residues. This CDR3 reads CAGRSSGNTIYF. CDR3 sequence (DNA): TGTGCCGGGCGGAGCTCTGGAAACACCATATATTTT. The full variable domain, with the rest looked up from reference TRBV28 and TRBJ1-3, is DVKVTQSSRYLVKRTGEKVFLECVQDMDHENMFWYRQDPGLGLRLIYFSYDVKMKEKGDIPEGYSVSREKKERFSLILESASTNQTSMYLCAGRSSGNTIYFGEGSWLTVV.

The chain links TRBV6-5 to TRBJ1-2; 7 bases are shared with TRBD1. Unmatched junction bases numbered 9, after V lost 6 bases and J lost 2 bases. Germline V gene data show CDR1 as MNHEY and CDR2 as SVGAGI. The CDR3 length is 15 residues. CDR3 protein: CASRNKLQGNYGYTF. The CDR3 bases are TGTGCCAGCAGAAATAAACTACAGGGGAACTATGGCTACACCTTC.

About this clone: Within the sample, other DNA sequences also encode this same CDR3. For the CDR3, the DNA is TGTGCCAGTAGTATAGCCGGGAATAATTCACCCCTCCACTTT. It specifies CASSIAGNNSPLHF. The chain employs TRBV19 and TRBJ1-6; no reliable D call. The V end was cut by 1 base, the J end by 5 bases, with 6 bases between. Germline V lookup: CDR1 LNHDA, CDR2 SQIVND (reference sequence). The CDR3 extends over 14 amino acids.

V is TRBV5-5 and J is TRBJ1-3; D call uncertain. CDR3 length equals 15 residues. The V gene's germline CDR1 is SGHKS and CDR2 YYEKEE (reference sequence). V was cut by 0 bases and J by 0 bases, with 7 bases left in between. The CDR3 DNA reads TGTGCCAGCAGCTTGGGGTATAGCTCTGGAAACACCATATATTTT. It encodes CASSLGYSSGNTIYF.

This CDR3 is CASSPNAVGYGYTF. The CDR3 DNA sequence: TGTGCCAGCAGCCCTAATGCTGTGGGATATGGCTACACCTTC. V gene TRBV5-5 combines with J gene TRBJ1-2; D gene unclear. This CDR3 has 14 residues. Germline V lookup: CDR1 SGHKS, CDR2 YYEKEE (reference sequence). Trimming stripped 4 bases from V and 5 bases from J, with 15 bases between.

The rearrangement links TRBV7-2 to TRBJ2-1, with D hard to call. CDR1 is SGHTA and CDR2 is FQGNSA in the germline V gene. This CDR3 has 14 residues. V was shortened by 4 bases and J by 4 bases, with 11 bases between the two germline ends. CDR3 in DNA: TGTGCCAGCAGCTCCCGTAGATCTTACAATGAGCAGTTCTTC. Translating gives CASSSRRSYNEQFF.

V gene TRBV10-3 combines with J gene TRBJ2-1, with 8 bases fitting TRBD1. Germline loops: CDR1 ENHRY, CDR2 SYGVKD. The CDR3 runs 15 residues. Trimming removed 3 bases from V and 4 bases from J; junction bases left unmatched: 5. The DNA for the CDR3 is TGTGCCATCAGTGATGAAGGGGACAGGTACAATGAGCAGTTCTTC. This sequence encodes CAISDEGDRYNEQFF.

This clone was observed a single time. The rearrangement uses TRBV25-1 and TRBJ2-7, with 8 bases matching TRBD1. The CDR3 totals 15 residues. Germline V lookup: CDR1 MGHDK, CDR2 SYGVNS. V was pared by 4 bases and J by 0 bases, with 5 bases of the junction left unmatched. The CDR3 nucleotides are TGTGCCAGCAGTGGGACAGGGCGAGCCTCCTACGAGCAGTACTTC. Translating it yields CASSGTGRASYEQYF.

This clone showed up just a few times. The chain combines TRBV5-1 with TRBJ2-7, with 11 nucleotides matching TRBD2. Trimming cost V 4 bases and J 7 bases; bases outside gene matches: 10. Germline CDR1 reads SGHRS; CDR2 reads YFSETQ. This CDR3 is built from 15 residues. The CDR3 region has the DNA TGCGCCAGCAGCCTTTTAGCGGGGGGGACCCCGGAGCAGTACTTC. Protein product: CASSLLAGGTPEQYF.

V gene TRBV11-3 combines with J gene TRBJ1-1; 11 bases agree with TRBD1. Germline trimming cut 5 bases from V and 0 bases from J; bases unmatched to any gene: 5. The CDR3 runs 16 residues. Germline V gene lookup returns CDR1 SGHNT and CDR2 YENEEA. In DNA, the CDR3 is TGTGCCAGCAGCCCCGGGACAGGGGGTATGAACACTGAAGCTTTCTTT. Translation: CASSPGTGGMNTEAFF. The full variable domain, with the rest looked up from reference TRBV11-3 and TRBJ1-1, is EAGVVQSPRYKIIEKKQPVAFWCNPISGHNTLYWYLQNLGQGPELLIRYENEEAVDDSQLPKDRFSAERLKGVDSTLKIQPAELGDSAVYLCASSPGTGGMNTEAFFGQGTRLTVV.

This sequence joins TRBV5-5 and TRBJ2-7; 8 bases are shared with TRBD2. Germline V gene data show CDR1 as SGHKS and CDR2 as YYEKEE (reference sequence). V lost 6 bases and J lost 6; bases outside the gene matches: 8. There are 13 residues in the CDR3. The CDR3 DNA is TGTGCCAGCACGGCCCGCCGGGGGGGCGAGCAGTACTTC. As protein: CASTARRGGEQYF.

The chain is built from TRBV27 and TRBJ1-6; the D gene is possibly TRBD1 (5 bases). The CDR3 is 18 residues long. The germline CDR1 and CDR2 sequences are MNHEY and SMNVEV (reference sequence). Trimming took 3 bases from V and 0 from J, leaving 15 bases between them. CDR3 protein: CASSLHMGRRSYNSPLHF. The CDR3 region has the DNA TGTGCCAGCAGTTTGCATATGGGGCGCCGCTCCTATAATTCACCCCTCCACTTT.

This chain uses TRBV25-1 with TRBJ1-3, with unresolved D. The CDR3 consists of 15 residues. Trimming stripped 2 bases from V and 4 bases from J, with 12 bases between. Germline-derived CDR1 and CDR2 are MGHDK and SYGVNS. The CDR3 sequence: CASSELRVPGNTIYF. The CDR3 nucleotides are TGTGCCAGCAGTGAACTCCGAGTTCCAGGAAACACCATATATTTT.

V gene TRBV7-9 combines with J gene TRBJ1-2, with D hard to call. Per germline, CDR1 SEHNR and CDR2 FQNEAQ (reference sequence). The germline V and J ends were trimmed by 5 bases and 6 bases, with 16 bases remaining between them. The CDR3 is 14 residues long. CDR3 nucleotides: TGTGCCAGCAGCCTCCCGGCTGGGAACGATGGCTACACCTTC. Amino acids: CASSLPAGNDGYTF.

The V gene is TRBV11-2, the J gene TRBJ2-1; D call uncertain. V was cut by 3 bases and J by 7 bases, with 13 bases left in between. The CDR3 has 14 amino acids. Germline loops: CDR1 SGHAT, CDR2 FQNNGV. Here the CDR3 reads CASSFSLASNEQFF. CDR3 nucleotide sequence: TGTGCCAGCAGCTTCTCCCTGGCGAGTAATGAGCAGTTCTTC.

The chain joins TRBV27 to TRBJ2-7; TRBD2 aligns across 7 bases. Germline lookup yields CDR1 MNHEY and CDR2 SMNVEV (reference sequence). This CDR3 spans 14 amino acids. J was trimmed by 2 bases and V by 2 bases; bases with no gene match: 3. The CDR3 DNA reads TGTGCCAGCAGTTTAGGGGGAGGGACCTACGAGCAGTACTTC. This gives the protein CASSLGGGTYEQYF.

This chain connects TRBV18 to TRBJ1-3; D unresolved. The CDR3 extends over 13 amino acids. The V and J ends lost 10 bases and 2 bases respectively, with 12 bases between them. CDR1 is KGHSH, CDR2 LQKENI, per germline. CDR3 sequence (DNA): TGTGCCACCCAAGAGGGCCCTGGAAACACCATATATTTT. This encodes CATQEGPGNTIYF.

This clone showed up just a few times. The gene calls are TRBV28 and TRBJ2-3; tentative D call: TRBD2 (5 bases). V lost 4 bases, J lost 0 bases, and 14 bases lay in between. In germline, CDR1 is MDHEN, CDR2 SYDVKM. CDR3 length: 16 residues. The CDR3 DNA sequence: TGTGCCAGCAGTTCCCTGGGGAGCTTAAGCACAGATACGCAGTATTTT. It translates to CASSSLGSLSTDTQYF.